This TCR beta chain appears in the sequencing data of a study of blood T cell repertoires in COVID-19. For the study at large: Nucleic acid was either cDNA or gDNA, and it came from T cells, B-cell-depleted T cells, or PBMCs.

Original processing methods: Reference gene primer amplification gave nucleated cell count estimates. Assay: immunoSEQ multiplex PCR; the TCRdb copy retains only in-frame clones and omits some. V, J and clone size derive from that table, while D and trimming were established from the DNA sequence. The sample shows around 150,000 clones, 76% of them seen only once. This CDR3 contains 16 residues. Germline V gene lookup returns CDR1 WNHNN and CDR2 SYGVQD (reference sequence). Unmatched junction bases numbered 9, after V lost 5 bases and J lost 3 bases. Sample: peripheral blood. The rearrangement joins TRBV10-1 to TRBJ2-7; TRBD2 matches 11 bases. This TCR came from a woman of 80 years or more with acute or convalescent COVID-19. CDR3 nucleotide sequence: TGCGCCAGCAGTCCAATCCAGACTAGCGGGGTCTACGAGCAGTACTTC. Amino acids: CASSPIQTSGVYEQYF.